This T cell receptor (beta chain) was observed in a study of vaccination and CD4 T cells after COVID-19. Study summary: In culture, cells were exposed to overlapping spike peptides from SARS-CoV-2, HCoV-NL63, HCoV-OC43 and HCoV-229E.

Oncomine TCR Beta short-read sequencing was applied to DNA from cultured CD4+ T cells. MiXCR was run by TCRdb on the PCR reads, yielding one entry per CDR3 protein. The data hold about 17,000 distinct CDR3 sequences, with around 50% observed a single time. CDR1 and CDR2 from the germline V gene are MNHNS and SASEGT. The CDR3 sequence is 14 residues long. For this clonotype: What it binds is not known.

Regarding time point: late sampling 161 to 241 days after vaccination in a few convalescent patients. Treatment specified: roughly 10-day PBMC culture with coronavirus spike peptide pools or control peptides (ViraFEST assay). Source: CD4+ T cells from blood, cultured in vitro, taken about 7 months after SARS-CoV-2 vaccination. The receptor was isolated from a human donor who had recovered from COVID-19. V gene TRBV6-1 combines with J gene TRBJ2-7; the D gene is possibly TRBD2 (5 bases). The end of the DNA fits TRBJ2-5 better, so the J call may be wrong. CDR3 in DNA: TGTGCCAGCAGGCGGGCCTCATTTCTTGAGACCCAGTACTTC. As protein: CASRRASFLETQYF.